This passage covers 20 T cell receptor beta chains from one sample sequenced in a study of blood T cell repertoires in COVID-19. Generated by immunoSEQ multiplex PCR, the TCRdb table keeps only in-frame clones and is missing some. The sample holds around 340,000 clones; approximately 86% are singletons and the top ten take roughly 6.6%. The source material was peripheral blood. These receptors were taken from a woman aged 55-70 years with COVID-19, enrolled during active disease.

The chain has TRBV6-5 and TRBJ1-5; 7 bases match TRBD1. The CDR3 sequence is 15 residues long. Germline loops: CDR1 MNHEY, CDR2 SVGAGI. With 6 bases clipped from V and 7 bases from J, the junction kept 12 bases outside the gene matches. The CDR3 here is CASSPGGTAPQPQHF. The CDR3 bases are TGTGCCAGCAGCCCAGGCGGGACAGCACCACAGCCCCAGCATTTT.

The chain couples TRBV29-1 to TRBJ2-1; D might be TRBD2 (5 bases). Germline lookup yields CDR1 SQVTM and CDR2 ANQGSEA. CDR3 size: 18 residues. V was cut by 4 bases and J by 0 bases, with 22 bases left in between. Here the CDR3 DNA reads TGCAGCGTTGCGGGCAGAAAAGCTTTGGGGAGCTCCTACAATGAGCAGTTCTTC. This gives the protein CSVAGRKALGSSYNEQFF.

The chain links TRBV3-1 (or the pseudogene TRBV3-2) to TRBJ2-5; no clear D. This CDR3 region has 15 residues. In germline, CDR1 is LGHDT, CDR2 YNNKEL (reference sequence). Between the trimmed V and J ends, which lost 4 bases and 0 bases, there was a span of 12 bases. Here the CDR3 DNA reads TGTGCCAGCAGCCTAGAACGGAGAAACCAAGAGACCCAGTACTTC. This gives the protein CASSLERRNQETQYF.

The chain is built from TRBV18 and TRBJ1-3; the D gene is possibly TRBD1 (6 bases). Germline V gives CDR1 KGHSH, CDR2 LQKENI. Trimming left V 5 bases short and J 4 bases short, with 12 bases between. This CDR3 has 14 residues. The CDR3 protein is CASSTGLPGNTIYF. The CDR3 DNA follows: TGTGCCAGCTCAACAGGGTTACCGGGAAACACCATATATTTT.

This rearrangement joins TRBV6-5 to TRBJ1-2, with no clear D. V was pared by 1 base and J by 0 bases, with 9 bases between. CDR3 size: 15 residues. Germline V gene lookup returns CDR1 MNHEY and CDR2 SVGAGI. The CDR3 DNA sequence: TGTGCCAGCAGTTACTACAGAAGTCCTAACTATGGCTACACCTTC. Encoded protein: CASSYYRSPNYGYTF.

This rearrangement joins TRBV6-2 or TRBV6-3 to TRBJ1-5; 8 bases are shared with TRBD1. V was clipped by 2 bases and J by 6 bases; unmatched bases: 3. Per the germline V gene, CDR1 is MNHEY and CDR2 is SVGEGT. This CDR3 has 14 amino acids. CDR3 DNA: TGTGCCAGCAGTTACGGACAGGGAAGTCAGCCCCAGCATTTT. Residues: CASSYGQGSQPQHF.

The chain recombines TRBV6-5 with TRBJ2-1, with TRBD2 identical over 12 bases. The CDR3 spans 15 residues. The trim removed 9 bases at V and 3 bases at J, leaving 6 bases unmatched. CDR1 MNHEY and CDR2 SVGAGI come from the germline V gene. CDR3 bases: TGTGCCAGTCGACTAGCGGGGGCCCTCTACAATGAGCAGTTCTTC. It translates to CASRLAGALYNEQFF.

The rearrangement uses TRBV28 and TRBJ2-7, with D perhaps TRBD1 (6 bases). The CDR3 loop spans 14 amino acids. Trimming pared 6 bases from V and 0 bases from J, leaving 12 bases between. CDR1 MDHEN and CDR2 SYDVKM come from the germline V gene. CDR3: CASREGGTSYEQYF. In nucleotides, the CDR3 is TGTGCCAGCAGAGAAGGGGGTACCTCCTACGAGCAGTACTTC.

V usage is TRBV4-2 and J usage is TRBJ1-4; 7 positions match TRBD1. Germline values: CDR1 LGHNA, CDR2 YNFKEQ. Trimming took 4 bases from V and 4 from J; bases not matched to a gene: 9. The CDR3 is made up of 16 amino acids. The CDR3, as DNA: TGTGCCAGCAGCCTAAGGGCCGGGACAGATAATGAAAAACTGTTTTTT. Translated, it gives CASSLRAGTDNEKLFF.

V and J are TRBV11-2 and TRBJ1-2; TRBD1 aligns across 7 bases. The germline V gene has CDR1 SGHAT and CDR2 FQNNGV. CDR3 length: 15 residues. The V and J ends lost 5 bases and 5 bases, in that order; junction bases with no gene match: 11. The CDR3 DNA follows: TGTGCCAGCAGCCTCGGTCCGAGGGGGCGATATGGCTACACCTTC. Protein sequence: CASSLGPRGRYGYTF.

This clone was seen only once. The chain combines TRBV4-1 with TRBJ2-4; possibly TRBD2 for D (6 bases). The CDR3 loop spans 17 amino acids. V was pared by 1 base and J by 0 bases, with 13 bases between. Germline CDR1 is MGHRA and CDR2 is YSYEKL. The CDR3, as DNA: TGCGCCAGCAGCCAAGTACTGGGAGGTCTAGCCAAAAACATTCAGTACTTC. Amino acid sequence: CASSQVLGGLAKNIQYF.

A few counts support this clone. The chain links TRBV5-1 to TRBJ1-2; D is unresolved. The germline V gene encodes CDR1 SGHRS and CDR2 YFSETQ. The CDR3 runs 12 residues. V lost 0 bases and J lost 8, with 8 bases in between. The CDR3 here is CASSLAGEGYTF. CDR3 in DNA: TGCGCCAGCAGCTTGGCCGGGGAAGGCTACACCTTC. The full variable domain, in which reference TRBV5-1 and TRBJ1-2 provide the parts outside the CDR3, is KAGVTQTPRYLIKTRGQQVTLSCSPISGHRSVSWYQQTPGQGLQFLFEYFSETQRNKGNFPGRFSGRQFSNSRSEMNVSTLELGDSALYLCASSLAGEGYTFGSGTRLTVV.

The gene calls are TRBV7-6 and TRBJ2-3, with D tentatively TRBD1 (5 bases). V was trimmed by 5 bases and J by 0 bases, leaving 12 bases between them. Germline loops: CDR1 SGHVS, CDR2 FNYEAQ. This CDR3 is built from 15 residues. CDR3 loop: CASSPMTASTDTQYF. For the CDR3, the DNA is TGTGCCAGCAGCCCGATGACAGCTAGCACAGATACGCAGTATTTT.

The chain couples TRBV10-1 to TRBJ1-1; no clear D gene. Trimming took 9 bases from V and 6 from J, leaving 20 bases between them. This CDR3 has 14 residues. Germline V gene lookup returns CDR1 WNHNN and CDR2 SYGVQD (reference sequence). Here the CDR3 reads CARSRPRTHSEAFF. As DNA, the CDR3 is TGCGCCAGAAGTAGACCTAGAACTCATTCTGAAGCTTTCTTT.

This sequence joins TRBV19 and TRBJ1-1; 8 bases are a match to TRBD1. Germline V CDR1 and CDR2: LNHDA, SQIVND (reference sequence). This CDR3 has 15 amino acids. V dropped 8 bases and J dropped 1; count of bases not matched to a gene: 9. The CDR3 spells CASSRTGTGNTEAFF. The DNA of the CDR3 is TGTGCCAGTTCGAGGACCGGGACAGGGAACACTGAAGCTTTCTTT.

The CDR3 nucleotides are TGTGCCAGCAGTCGACAGGGGGCGTTATGGATCAATAACTATGGCTACACCTTC. It encodes CASSRQGALWINNYGYTF. This chain uses TRBV2 with TRBJ1-2, with 10 bases matching TRBD1. V was pared by 5 bases and J by 1 base, with 13 bases of the junction left unmatched. This CDR3 spans 18 amino acids. Germline values: CDR1 SNHLY, CDR2 FYNNEI.

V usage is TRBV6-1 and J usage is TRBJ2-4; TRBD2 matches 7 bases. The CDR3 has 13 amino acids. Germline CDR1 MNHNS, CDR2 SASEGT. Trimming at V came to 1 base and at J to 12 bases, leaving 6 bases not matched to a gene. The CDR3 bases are TGTGCCAGCAGTGAAGTGCAGGGAGGGCCTCAGTACTTC. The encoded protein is CASSEVQGGPQYF.

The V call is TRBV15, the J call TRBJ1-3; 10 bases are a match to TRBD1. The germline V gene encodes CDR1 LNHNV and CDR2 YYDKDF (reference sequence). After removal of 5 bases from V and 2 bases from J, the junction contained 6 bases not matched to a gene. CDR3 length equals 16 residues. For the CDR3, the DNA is TGTGCCACCAGCTTAAGACAGGGGGCAACTGGAAACACCATATATTTT. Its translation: CATSLRQGATGNTIYF.

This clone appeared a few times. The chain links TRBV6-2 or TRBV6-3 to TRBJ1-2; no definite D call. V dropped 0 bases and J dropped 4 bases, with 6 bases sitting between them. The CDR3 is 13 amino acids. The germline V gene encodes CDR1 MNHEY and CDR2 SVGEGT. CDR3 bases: TGTGCCAGCAGTTACTCGGGCCTCTATGGCTACACCTTC. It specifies CASSYSGLYGYTF.

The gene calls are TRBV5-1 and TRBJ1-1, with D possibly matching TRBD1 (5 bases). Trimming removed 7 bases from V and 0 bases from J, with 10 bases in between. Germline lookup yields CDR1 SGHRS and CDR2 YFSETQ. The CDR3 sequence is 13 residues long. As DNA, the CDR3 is TGCGCCAGCCGCATGGACATGAACACTGAAGCTTTCTTT. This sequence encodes CASRMDMNTEAFF.